This is a list of T cell receptor beta chains from one sample in a study of blood T cells in healthy people across ages. MiXCR was run by TCRdb on the 5' RACE reads, yielding one entry per CDR3 protein. The data contain approximately 1,100,000 distinct CDR3 sequences, 40% to 50% of them singletons. Sequenced: blood. The receptors stem from a woman aged 55-69 years in good health. Both conserved end residues are part of each CDR3. D genes are given only for firm matches. Size tells how often a clone was seen (once, few, many) or the class of an expanded clone, and some rows leave it out.

clone size,V gene,J gene,D gene,CDR3 protein,CDR3 DNA
few,TRBV20-1,TRBJ2-3,TRBD2,CSARDKQGLADTQYF,TGCAGTGCTAGAGATAAACAGGGACTAGCAGATACGCAGTATTTT
.,TRBV2,TRBJ1-2,.,CAIRRTGDGYTF,TGTGCCATAAGGAGGACGGGGGATGGCTACACCTTC
.,TRBV12-3/TRBV12-4,TRBJ1-4,.,CASSRDRLATNEKLFF,TGTGCCAGCAGCCGCGACAGACTTGCAACTAATGAAAAACTGTTTTTT
.,TRBV7-7,TRBJ2-1,TRBD2,CASSPHGTSNEQFF,TGTGCCAGCAGCCCTCACGGGACTAGCAATGAGCAGTTCTTC
.,TRBV7-8,TRBJ2-5,.,CASSLDDRQKTQYF,TGTGCCAGCAGCTTAGATGACCGCCAGAAGACCCAGTACTTC
few,TRBV2,TRBJ1-1,.,CASSESHLNTEAFF,TGTGCCAGCAGTGAAAGCCATTTGAACACTGAAGCTTTCTTT
.,TRBV28,TRBJ2-2,TRBD1,CASSSPPGTANTGELFF,TGTGCCAGCAGTTCGCCCCCAGGGACAGCAAACACCGGGGAGCTGTTTTTT
.,TRBV12-1,TRBJ1-2,.,CASSFQGPTFYGYTF,TGTGCCAGCAGCTTTCAGGGCCCCACCTTCTATGGCTACACCTTC
.,TRBV20-1,TRBJ2-1,.,CSARDPTGTGNEQFF,TGCAGTGCTAGAGATCCTACAGGTACAGGCAATGAGCAGTTCTTC
.,TRBV29-1,TRBJ1-2,.,CSVEGIRVNYGYTF,TGCAGCGTTGAAGGAATACGAGTTAACTATGGCTACACCTTC
.,TRBV27,TRBJ1-2,TRBD1,CASSLTGGYFYGYTF,TGTGCCAGCAGTTTGACAGGGGGCTACTTCTATGGCTACACCTTC
few,TRBV20-1,TRBJ2-7,TRBD2,CSAAGLAGESSYEQYF,TGCAGTGCTGCGGGACTAGCGGGAGAGAGCTCCTACGAGCAGTACTTC
few,TRBV5-1,TRBJ2-5,.,CASSWNGFGQETQYF,TGCGCCAGCAGCTGGAACGGATTTGGCCAAGAGACCCAGTACTTC
.,TRBV4-2,TRBJ1-2,.,CASSQDSGGSYGYTF,TGTGCCAGCAGCCAAGATTCTGGGGGAAGCTATGGCTACACCTTC
.,TRBV20-1,TRBJ2-3,TRBD1,CSASGQGGQDTQYF,TGCAGTGCTTCCGGACAGGGCGGACAAGATACGCAGTATTTT
.,TRBV5-5,TRBJ1-4,.,CASSPGLDNEKLFF,TGTGCCAGCAGCCCGGGACTGGATAATGAAAAACTGTTTTTT
.,TRBV12-3/TRBV12-4,TRBJ2-1,.,CASSLGWGDNEQFF,TGTGCCAGCTCTCTTGGTTGGGGTGACAATGAGCAGTTCTTC
.,TRBV27,TRBJ2-7,.,CASSYGGQYEQYF,TGTGCCAGCAGTTATGGTGGACAGTACGAGCAGTACTTC
few,TRBV2,TRBJ2-7,.,CASSVMETRGYEQYF,TGTGCCAGCAGTGTGATGGAGACTAGGGGCTACGAGCAGTACTTC
once,TRBV20-1,TRBJ2-5,.,CSAIRGNQETQYF,TGCAGTGCTATTCGAGGCAACCAAGAGACCCAGTACTTC
few,TRBV25-1,TRBJ1-2,.,CASSEGQGIIGYTF,TGTGCCAGCAGTGAAGGGCAGGGGATCATCGGCTACACCTTC
many,TRBV4-1,TRBJ2-4,TRBD2,CASSHPPGLGTEVGIKNIQYF,TGCGCCAGCAGCCACCCACCGGGACTAGGGACTGAGGTGGGAATCAAAAACATTCAGTACTTC
few,TRBV28,TRBJ2-7,.,CATRGWRASDEQYF,TGTGCCACCCGGGGGTGGCGGGCTTCCGACGAGCAGTACTTC
many,TRBV29-1,TRBJ2-3,TRBD2,CSVQGTSGTDTQYF,TGCAGCGTCCAAGGGACTAGTGGCACAGATACGCAGTATTTT
.,TRBV13,TRBJ2-3,TRBD2,CASSLAASGRGPDTQYF,TGTGCCAGCAGCTTAGCGGCTAGCGGGAGAGGCCCAGATACGCAGTATTTT
once,TRBV3-1,TRBJ1-5,TRBD1,CASSPGTAVQPQHF,TGTGCCAGCAGCCCTGGGACAGCCGTTCAGCCCCAGCATTTT
few,TRBV25-1,TRBJ2-2,.,CASSESLGPRDTGELFF,TGTGCCAGCAGTGAAAGTCTGGGACCTCGGGACACCGGGGAGCTGTTTTTT
.,TRBV7-9,TRBJ2-1,.,CASSPILQSSYNEQFF,TGTGCCAGCAGCCCAATCCTGCAGAGCTCCTACAATGAGCAGTTCTTC
.,TRBV27,TRBJ2-3,.,CASSFMETDTQYF,TGTGCCAGCAGTTTCATGGAAACAGATACGCAGTATTTT